This T cell receptor (beta chain) comes out of a study of T cell responses to AZD1222 COVID-19 vaccine (dated by TCRdb to the early 2020s). Regarding the research as a whole: TCR sequencing was performed for 230 to 250 trial participants, of whom about 200 were given two doses of AZD1222 and about 25 were given two doses of MenACWY control vaccine. Trial participants were enrolled by age into 18-55, 56-69 and 70-plus year subgroups, with about 150, 28 and 57 TCR-sequenced participants respectively. Study-level results and caveats: In the small 56-69-year group, the increase in depth fell short of significance, most likely because of low power. Reportedly, almost half of the unique spike-specific TCRs recognized epitopes lying outside the regions that are mutated in the B.1.351 and B.1.1.7 variants. Conclusions about previously exposed vaccinees were limited because only six AZD1222 recipients were SARS-CoV-2 seropositive at baseline. The whole spike protein was spanned by vaccine-associated CD4 TCRs, and dominant responses were seen in regions 160-218 and 743-854. Participants were mostly white British, with more females than males. The authors suggested clonal diversity may have been underestimated. After two AZD1222 doses, both the breadth and the depth of spike-specific TCRs were significantly higher than at day 0 and than in MenACWY recipients. Because no day 14 peak-response samples were available, the repertoires could be characterized only after the peak T cell response.

The CDR3 regions of human TCRbeta chains were subjected to immunosequencing. The original pipeline was this. TCRs in the repertoires were compared against a reference library of SARS-CoV-2-specific TCRs that had been generated with the MIRA antigen-specificity platform. Breadth meant the fraction of unique TCRs that were SARS-CoV-2-associated, whereas depth meant the fraction of total T cells that were SARS-CoV-2-associated. Using the MIRA data, each spike-specific TCR was mapped to the spike region that the TCR reacts to and placed in a CD4 or CD8 class. Log10-transformed breadth and depth values were compared by one-way ANOVA with Sidak's multiple comparisons tests. TCRdb provides this immuneACCESS table in a form limited to in-frame rearrangements. Some clones are lacking; in checked studies, under half of them reflect an unresolved V gene, and why the rest are absent is not known. The DNA gave D and trimming, while V, J and clone size come from that table. In all, the sample holds over 85,000 clones, and about nine tenths of those were seen once. The biggest ten clones account for approximately 5% of the sample.

Only one count was recorded for this clone. What antigen it recognizes has not been identified. The input lacks base qualities; no much larger clone sits a single base away. The CDR3 sequence holds 15 residues, the cysteine and phenylalanine included. Only CDR3 DNA is held: 45 bases, read in frame from base 1. CDR1 MRHNA and CDR2 SNTAGT are derived from the germline V gene. The V end loses 2 bases and the J end loses 0 bases, and a stretch of 8 bases separates them. Taken with the paper, the label for time point translates to: about 28 days (+/-7) after the second vaccine dose. AZD1222 recipients whose second dose came at about 4 weeks and those whose second dose came at about 12 weeks were combined into one group, since spike-specific TCR depth and breadth did not differ between the two schedules. Vaccinee samples were obtained from the UK trials COV001 and COV002, which included a single-blind randomized controlled phase 2/3 trial of AZD1222 (ChAdOx1 nCoV-19) in healthy adults. For TCRbeta chain sequencing, PBMC samples from trial participants were taken at day 0 and at day 28 after the second dose.

The sample here was peripheral blood, taken 28 days after the second AZD1222 dose. This sequence uses TRBV6-4 and TRBJ1-3, with no confidently assigned D gene. This TCR derives from an adult who received the AZD1222 COVID-19 vaccine. The CDR3 region: CASSDEQLSGNTIYF. In nucleotide form, the sequence is TGTGCCAGCAGTGACGAACAGCTCTCTGGAAACACCATATATTTT.